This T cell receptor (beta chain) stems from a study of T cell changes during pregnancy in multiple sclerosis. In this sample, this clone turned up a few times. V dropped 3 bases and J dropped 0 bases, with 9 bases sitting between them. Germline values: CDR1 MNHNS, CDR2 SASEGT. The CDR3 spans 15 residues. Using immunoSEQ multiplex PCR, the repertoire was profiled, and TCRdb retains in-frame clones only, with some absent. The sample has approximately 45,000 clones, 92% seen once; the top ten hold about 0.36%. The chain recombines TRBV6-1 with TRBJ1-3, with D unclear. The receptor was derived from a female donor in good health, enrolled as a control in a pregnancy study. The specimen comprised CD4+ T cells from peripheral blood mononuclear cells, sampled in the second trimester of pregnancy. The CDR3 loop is CASSDDTLSGNTIYF. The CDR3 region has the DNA TGTGCCAGCAGTGACGACACCCTCTCTGGAAACACCATATATTTT.